This TCR beta chain was recovered during a study of blood T cell repertoires in COVID-19. Study-level information: Samples taken during acute and convalescent COVID-19 were collected in the United States, Italy and Spain. Sources were T cells, B-cell-depleted T cells, or PBMCs; the material itself was cDNA or gDNA.

V was clipped by 4 bases and J by 9 bases; unmatched bases: 9. Germline values: CDR1 SEHNR, CDR2 FQNEAQ (reference sequence). The CDR3 contains 14 residues. Authors' processing steps: Nucleated cell number was recorded as an estimate derived from reference gene primer amplification. Produced via immunoSEQ multiplex PCR; TCRdb's table is partial and in-frame only. That table supplies the V and J calls and clone size; D and trimming were determined from the DNA. The table has 210,000 or so clones, 78% seen once; the top ten hold under 3.5%. V is TRBV7-9 and J is TRBJ1-5; 7 bases line up with TRBD1. Specimen: peripheral blood. This sequence was found in a woman of 80 years or more with active or convalescent COVID-19. CDR3 loop: CASSSTTGLGPQHF. CDR3 in DNA: TGTGCCAGCAGCTCCACGACAGGGCTAGGGCCCCAGCATTTT.